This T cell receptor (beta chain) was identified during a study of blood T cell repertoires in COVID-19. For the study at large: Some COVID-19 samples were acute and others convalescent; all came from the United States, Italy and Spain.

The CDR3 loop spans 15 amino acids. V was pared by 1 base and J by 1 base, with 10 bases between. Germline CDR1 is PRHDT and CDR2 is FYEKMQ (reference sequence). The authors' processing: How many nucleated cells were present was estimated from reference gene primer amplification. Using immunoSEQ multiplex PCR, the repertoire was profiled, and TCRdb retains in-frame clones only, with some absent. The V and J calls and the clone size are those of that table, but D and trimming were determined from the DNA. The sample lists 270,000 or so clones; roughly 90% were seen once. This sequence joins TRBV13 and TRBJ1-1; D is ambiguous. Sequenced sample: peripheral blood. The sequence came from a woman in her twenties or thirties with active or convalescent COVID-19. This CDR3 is CASSLDALRNTEAFF. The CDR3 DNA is TGTGCCAGCAGCTTAGACGCGTTAAGGAACACTGAAGCTTTCTTT.